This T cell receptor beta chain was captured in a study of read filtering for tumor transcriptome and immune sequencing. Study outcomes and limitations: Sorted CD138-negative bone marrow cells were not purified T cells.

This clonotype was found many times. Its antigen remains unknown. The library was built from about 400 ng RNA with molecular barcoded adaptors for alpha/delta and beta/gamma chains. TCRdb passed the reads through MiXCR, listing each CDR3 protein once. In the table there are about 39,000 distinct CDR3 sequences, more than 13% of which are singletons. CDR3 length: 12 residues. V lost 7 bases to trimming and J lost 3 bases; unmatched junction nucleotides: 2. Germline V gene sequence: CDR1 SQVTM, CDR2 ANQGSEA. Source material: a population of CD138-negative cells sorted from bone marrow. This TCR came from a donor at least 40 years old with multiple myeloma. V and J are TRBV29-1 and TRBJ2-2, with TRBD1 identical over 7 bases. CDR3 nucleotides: TGCAGCGGGGGACAGCACACCGGGGAGCTGTTTTTT. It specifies CSGGQHTGELFF.